Listed below are T cell receptor beta chains from one sample, sequenced in a study of neoadjuvant anti-PD-1 for oral cavity cancer. This table comes from immunoSEQ multiplex PCR, and its TCRdb copy is limited to in-frame clones, with some not included. The data hold 5,500 to 7,000 clones, with approximately 58% observed a single time. This material consisted of tumor tissue, taken after nivolumab (anti-PD-1) treatment. These receptors all stem from a person between 35 and 79 years old with oral cavity squamous cell carcinoma. Each CDR3 is given with its conserved first and last residue. The order of the fields is V gene, clone size, D gene, J gene, CDR3 DNA, CDR3 protein. A D gene is named only where the DNA matches it firmly. Clone size, where shown, is once, few, many, or a class for clones that have expanded.

TRBV2,-,TRBD2,TRBJ2-3,TGTGCCAGCAGTGGGAGGACTAGCGGGCGGTTCACAGATACGCAGTATTTT,CASSGRTSGRFTDTQYF
TRBV4-1,-,TRBD2,TRBJ2-1,TGCGCCAGCAGCCCGAGGCGGCTAGCGGGAGGGCCTAGGTACAATGAGCAGTTCTTC,CASSPRRLAGGPRYNEQFF
TRBV7-9,-,-,TRBJ2-3,TGTGCCAGCAGCTTGGCAGGGGCCGGCACAGATACGCAGTATTTT,CASSLAGAGTDTQYF
TRBV19,few,TRBD2,TRBJ2-1,TGTGCCAGTAGTGAACGGACTAGCGGGATCAATGAGCAGTTCTTC,CASSERTSGINEQFF
TRBV6-5,few,-,TRBJ1-3,TGTGCCAGCACCGGACGCCGAGGAAACACCATATATTTT,CASTGRRGNTIYF
TRBV6-1,few,-,TRBJ1-5,TGTGCCAGCAGTGAGAGTCCTAATCAGCCCCAGCATTTT,CASSESPNQPQHF
TRBV6-5,-,-,TRBJ1-4,TGTGCCAGCAGCCAGAGGGGGGAAAAACTGTTTTTT,CASSQRGEKLFF
TRBV11-3,-,-,TRBJ1-2,TGTGCCAGCAGCCCTGGGACGGTTGGCTACACCTTC,CASSPGTVGYTF
TRBV11-1,few,-,TRBJ2-3,TGTGCCAGCAGCTTAGAATCAGGGATAGATACGCAGTATTTT,CASSLESGIDTQYF
TRBV7-1,-,TRBD1,TRBJ1-5,TGTGCCAGCAGCTTGACAGGGAATCAGCCCCAGCATTTT,CASSLTGNQPQHF
TRBV5-1,-,-,TRBJ2-7,TGCGCCAGCAGCGACGGACAGTACTACGAGCAGTACTTC,CASSDGQYYEQYF
TRBV27,once,-,TRBJ2-7,TGTGCCAGCAGAAGGGGGAACAATCAGAAATACGAGCAGTACTTC,CASRRGNNQKYEQYF
TRBV27,-,TRBD1,TRBJ1-5,TGTGCCAGCAGTAATTCGGGACAGCTTCAGCCCCAGCATTTT,CASSNSGQLQPQHF
TRBV6-1,-,-,TRBJ2-7,TGTGCCAGCAGCCCAGGGGGGTCCTACGAGCAGTACTTC,CASSPGGSYEQYF
TRBV27,few,TRBD1,TRBJ1-5,TGTGCCAGCAGGACAGGGATTTATAGCAATCAGCCCCAGCATTTT,CASRTGIYSNQPQHF
TRBV10-1,-,TRBD2,TRBJ2-7,TGCGCCACCCTTGGACTAGCGGGGGCCCCGAGCTCCTACGAGCAGTACTTC,CATLGLAGAPSSYEQYF
TRBV5-1,-,-,TRBJ1-3,TGCGCCAGCAGCTTGACAGGATCTGGAAACACCATATATTTT,CASSLTGSGNTIYF
TRBV6-5,-,-,TRBJ2-3,TGTGCCAGCAGTTACCTTCGCCCTATAAGCACAGATACGCAGTATTTT,CASSYLRPISTDTQYF
TRBV7-2,-,-,TRBJ1-6,TGTGCCAGCAGCACAGAGGGGTTTTCACCCCTCCACTTT,CASSTEGFSPLHF
TRBV28,-,-,TRBJ1-5,TGTGCCAGCACTGTCAATCAGCCCCAGCATTTT,CASTVNQPQHF
TRBV6-1,-,-,TRBJ1-5,TGTGCCAGCAACCCGGCTTCGGGGGGTTATCAGCCCCAGCATTTT,CASNPASGGYQPQHF
TRBV5-4,-,-,TRBJ2-7,TGTGCCAGCAGCTTGGGTTATTCCTACGAGCAGTACTTC,CASSLGYSYEQYF
TRBV5-1,-,-,TRBJ2-5,TGCGCCAGCCGGGCAGGGAGATTGGGAGAGACCCAGTACTTC,CASRAGRLGETQYF
TRBV14,-,-,TRBJ2-5,TGTGCCAGCAGCCAAGTCAAGGGGATCACCCTTGGGGAGACCCAGTACTTC,CASSQVKGITLGETQYF
TRBV2,few,TRBD1,TRBJ1-6,TGTGCCAGCAGTGGAACAGGGGGCGCAACCTCACCCCTCCACTTT,CASSGTGGATSPLHF
TRBV5-1,-,TRBD1,TRBJ2-2,TGCGCCAGCAGAGGGGGACAGGAGAACACCGGGGAGCTGTTTTTT,CASRGGQENTGELFF
TRBV11-2,few,-,TRBJ2-7,TGTGCCAGCAGCTTACGCAGGGAAGGCGAGCAGTACTTC,CASSLRREGEQYF
TRBV12-5,-,-,TRBJ1-1,TGTGCTAGTGGTTTGGGGCCCCCGGAGGACACTGAAGCTTTCTTT,CASGLGPPEDTEAFF
TRBV27,-,-,TRBJ2-7,TGTGCCAGCAGCCTTATGGGGGCACGGGGCCCGTACGAGCAGTACTTC,CASSLMGARGPYEQYF
TRBV5-1,-,-,TRBJ2-5,TGCGCCAGCAGCCTCCGAGGGGCAGAGACCCAGTACTTC,CASSLRGAETQYF
TRBV7-8,-,-,TRBJ2-7,TGTGCCAGCAGCTTAAGTGGTGAGCAGTACTTC,CASSLSGEQYF
TRBV10-3,-,-,TRBJ2-6,TGTGCCATCAGTGACGGACAGCCTGGGGCCAACGTCCTGACTTTC,CAISDGQPGANVLTF
TRBV6-5,-,-,TRBJ2-5,TGTGCCAGCAGTTCACCGGGGTCGGTGACCCAGTACTTC,CASSSPGSVTQYF
TRBV6-1,-,TRBD1,TRBJ1-4,TGTGCCAGCAGTGAAGCGACAGGGTGGCATGAAAAACTGTTTTTT,CASSEATGWHEKLFF
TRBV29-1,-,-,TRBJ1-2,TGCAGCGTTGAAGATCTCAATTTC,CSVEDLNF
TRBV5-4,-,-,TRBJ2-5,TGTGCCAGCAGCTTGGTGGGCGAAGAGACCCAGTACTTC,CASSLVGEETQYF
TRBV7-9,once,TRBD1,TRBJ2-1,TGTGCCAGCAGTTCCGGGACAGGGGAATACAATGAGCAGTTCTTC,CASSSGTGEYNEQFF
TRBV28,-,TRBD1,TRBJ1-5,TGTGCCAGCAGCTCCGGACAGGGGGGGAATCAGCCCCAGCATTTT,CASSSGQGGNQPQHF
TRBV7-3,-,-,TRBJ2-2,TGTGCCAGCAGCTTATACGGAGGGACCCCGAACACCGGGGAGCTGTTTTTT,CASSLYGGTPNTGELFF
TRBV5-4,once,TRBD1,TRBJ1-5,TGTGCCAGCAGCGAGGACAGGGGTGATCAGCCCCAGCATTTT,CASSEDRGDQPQHF
TRBV6-5,-,TRBD1,TRBJ2-3,TGTGCCAGCAGCTGGGACAGAAGCACAGATACGCAGTATTTT,CASSWDRSTDTQYF
TRBV7-8,-,-,TRBJ1-1,TGTGCCAGCAGCTTGGGGGGGACACGGACTCTGGCTGAAGCTTTCTTT,CASSLGGTRTLAEAFF
TRBV7-9,-,TRBD1,TRBJ2-2,TGTGCCAGCAGCTTAGGCGGGACAGGGAACACCGGGGAGCTGTTTTTT,CASSLGGTGNTGELFF
TRBV6-1,few,-,TRBJ2-1,TGTGCCAGCAGCCTAGCGTCCTACAATGAGCAGTTCTTC,CASSLASYNEQFF
TRBV18,-,TRBD1,TRBJ2-3,TGTGCCAGCTCACTTGGGACAGGGGTTAAGCCAGATACGCAGTATTTT,CASSLGTGVKPDTQYF
TRBV7-6,-,-,TRBJ2-6,TGTGCCAGCAGCTTAGAAGGATCCGGGGCCAACGTCCTGACTTTC,CASSLEGSGANVLTF
TRBV19,-,-,TRBJ2-7,TGTGCCAGTAGTCACCCGGACAGAAAATACGAGCAGTACTTC,CASSHPDRKYEQYF
TRBV5-1,few,TRBD1,TRBJ1-4,TGCGCCAGCAGCCCTCGTCGGACAGGGGGCAGCGAAAAACTGTTTTTT,CASSPRRTGGSEKLFF
TRBV12-5,few,TRBD1,TRBJ1-6,TGTGCTAGTGGTTTGTCAGGGGGTGGCAATTCACCCCTCCACTTT,CASGLSGGGNSPLHF
TRBV7-9,-,TRBD1,TRBJ2-2,TGTGCCAGCAGCGGTTACGGGACAGCCACCGGGGAGCTGTTTTTT,CASSGYGTATGELFF
TRBV7-6,few,TRBD2,TRBJ2-1,TGTGCCAGCAGCCCTGTGGGCGGGAGGGCATACAATGAGCAGTTCTTC,CASSPVGGRAYNEQFF
TRBV28,-,-,TRBJ2-1,TGTGCCAGCAGTTCCCCTGGAGGCAGGGACAATGAGCAGTTCTTC,CASSSPGGRDNEQFF
TRBV5-1,few,-,TRBJ1-2,TGCGCCAGCAGCTCAGACAGCTATGGCTACACCTTC,CASSSDSYGYTF
TRBV6-1,-,-,TRBJ2-7,TGTGCCAGCAGTGGACCTTACGAGCAGTACTTC,CASSGPYEQYF
TRBV4-2,-,TRBD1,TRBJ2-1,TGTGCCAGCAGCTTGACTGGCCAGGGGGCATTCAATGAGCAGTTCTTC,CASSLTGQGAFNEQFF
TRBV9,few,TRBD2,TRBJ2-1,TGTGCCAGCAGCGTACAGCCTAGCGGATACAATGAGCAGTTCTTC,CASSVQPSGYNEQFF
TRBV19,-,TRBD2,TRBJ2-1,TGTGCCAGTACCCCCCCTCTAGCGGGAGGGTTTGCTGAGCAGTTCTTC,CASTPPLAGGFAEQFF
TRBV19,few,-,TRBJ2-1,TGTGCCAGTAGTATAACGGACAATGAGCAGTTCTTC,CASSITDNEQFF
TRBV28,-,-,TRBJ2-7,TGTGCCAGCAGCCCACCGGGCCTCACCTACGAGCAGTACTTC,CASSPPGLTYEQYF
TRBV6-5,-,-,TRBJ2-4,TGTGCCAGCAGTTCCCGGCTCTTAACGGCCAAAAACATTCAGTACTTC,CASSSRLLTAKNIQYF